This TCR beta chain was recovered during a study of shared clonotypes between healthy human individuals. Concerning this clone itself: Its target is unknown.

Study results and caveats: The study generally estimated greater richness for naive than memory subsets. Large sequencing depth failed to make sorted-subset sequencing complete, rarefaction showed.

This CDR3 is built from 15 residues. J gave up 1 base and V 3 bases, and 5 bases lay outside the gene matches. CDR1 SGHDT and CDR2 YYEEEE come from the germline V gene. This table comes from immunoSEQ multiplex PCR, and its TCRdb copy is limited to in-frame clones, with some not included. The table shows roughly 2.4 million clones, with almost 96% occurring only once. The receptor was derived from a young man in good health. The rearrangement links TRBV5-6 to TRBJ1-1, with TRBD1 identical over 8 bases. Sequenced input: naive CD4+ T cells sorted from blood. Subset indicated: CD45RA+ positively selected. The CDR3 region is CASSSTGGGNTEAFF. In nucleotides, the CDR3 is TGTGCCAGCAGCTCTACAGGGGGAGGGAACACTGAAGCTTTCTTT.